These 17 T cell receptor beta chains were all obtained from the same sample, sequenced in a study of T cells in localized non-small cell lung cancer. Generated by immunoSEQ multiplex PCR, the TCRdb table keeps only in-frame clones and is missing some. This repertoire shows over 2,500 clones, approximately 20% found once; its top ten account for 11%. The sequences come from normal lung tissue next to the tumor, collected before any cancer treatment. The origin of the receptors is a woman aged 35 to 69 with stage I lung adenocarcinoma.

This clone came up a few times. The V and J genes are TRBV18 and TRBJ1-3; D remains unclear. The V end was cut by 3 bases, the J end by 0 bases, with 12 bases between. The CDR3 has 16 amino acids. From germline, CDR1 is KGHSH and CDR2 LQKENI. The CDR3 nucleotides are TGTGCCAGCTCACCCTACGACGGCAGCTCTGGAAACACCATATATTTT. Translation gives CASSPYDGSSGNTIYF.

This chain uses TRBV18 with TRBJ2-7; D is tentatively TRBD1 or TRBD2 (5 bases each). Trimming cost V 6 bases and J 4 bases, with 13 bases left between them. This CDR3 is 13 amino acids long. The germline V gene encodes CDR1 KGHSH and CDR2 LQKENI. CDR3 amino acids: CASSPGDGYEQYF. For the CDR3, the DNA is TGTGCCAGCTCCCCCGGGGACGGTTACGAGCAGTACTTC. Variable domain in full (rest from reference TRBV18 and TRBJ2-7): NAGVMQNPRHLVRRRGQEARLRCSPMKGHSHVYWYRQLPEEGLKFMVYLQKENIIDESGMPKERFSAEFPKEGPSILRIQQVVRGDSAAYFCASSPGDGYEQYFGPGTRLTVT.

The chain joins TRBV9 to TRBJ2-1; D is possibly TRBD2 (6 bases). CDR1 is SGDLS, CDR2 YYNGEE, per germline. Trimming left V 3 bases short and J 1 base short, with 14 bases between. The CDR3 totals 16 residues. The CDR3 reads CASSAQGRGSYNEQFF. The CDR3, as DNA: TGTGCCAGCAGCGCCCAAGGGCGGGGTTCCTACAATGAGCAGTTCTTC.

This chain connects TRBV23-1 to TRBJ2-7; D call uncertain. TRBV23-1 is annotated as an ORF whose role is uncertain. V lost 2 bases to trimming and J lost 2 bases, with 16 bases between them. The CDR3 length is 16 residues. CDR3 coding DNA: TGCGCCAGCAGTCAAGCGCCTAGTCCGAACCCCTACGAGCAGTACTTC. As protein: CASSQAPSPNPYEQYF.

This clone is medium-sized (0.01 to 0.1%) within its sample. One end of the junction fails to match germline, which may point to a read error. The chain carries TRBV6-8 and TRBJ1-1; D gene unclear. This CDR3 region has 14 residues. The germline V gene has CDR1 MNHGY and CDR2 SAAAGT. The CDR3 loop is CASSDSSPGGEAFF. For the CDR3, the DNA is TGTGCCAGCAGTGACTCGAGTCCCGGCGGTGAAGCTTTCTTT.

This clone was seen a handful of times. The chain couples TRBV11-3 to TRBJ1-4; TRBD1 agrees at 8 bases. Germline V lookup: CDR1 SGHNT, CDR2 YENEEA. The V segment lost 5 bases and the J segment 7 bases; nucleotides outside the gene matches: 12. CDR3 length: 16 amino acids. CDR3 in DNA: TGTGCCAGCAGCCGACCTCCCGGGACAGGCACTGAAAAACTGTTTTTT. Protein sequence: CASSRPPGTGTEKLFF. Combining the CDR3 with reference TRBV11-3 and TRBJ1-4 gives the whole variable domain EAGVVQSPRYKIIEKKQPVAFWCNPISGHNTLYWYLQNLGQGPELLIRYENEEAVDDSQLPKDRFSAERLKGVDSTLKIQPAELGDSAVYLCASSRPPGTGTEKLFFGSGTQLSVL.

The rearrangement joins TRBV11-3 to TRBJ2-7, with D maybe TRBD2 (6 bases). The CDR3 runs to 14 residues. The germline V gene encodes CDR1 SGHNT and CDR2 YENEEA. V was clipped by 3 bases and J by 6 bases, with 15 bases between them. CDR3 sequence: CASSFIGGIGEQYF. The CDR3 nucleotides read TGTGCCAGCAGCTTCATCGGCGGGATAGGCGAGCAGTACTTC.

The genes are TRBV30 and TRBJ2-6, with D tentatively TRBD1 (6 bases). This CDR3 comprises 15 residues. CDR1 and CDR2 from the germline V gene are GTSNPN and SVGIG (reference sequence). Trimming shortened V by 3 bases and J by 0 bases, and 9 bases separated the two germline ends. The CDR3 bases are TGTGCCTGGAGGAAACAGGGCTCTGGGGCCAACGTCCTGACTTTC. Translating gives CAWRKQGSGANVLTF.

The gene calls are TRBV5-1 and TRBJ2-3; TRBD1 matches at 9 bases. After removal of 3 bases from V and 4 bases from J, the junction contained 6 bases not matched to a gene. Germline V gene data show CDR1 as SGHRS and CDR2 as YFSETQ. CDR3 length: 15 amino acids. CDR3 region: CASSSGQGRADTQYF. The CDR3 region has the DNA TGCGCCAGCAGCTCCGGACAGGGGAGGGCAGATACGCAGTATTTT.

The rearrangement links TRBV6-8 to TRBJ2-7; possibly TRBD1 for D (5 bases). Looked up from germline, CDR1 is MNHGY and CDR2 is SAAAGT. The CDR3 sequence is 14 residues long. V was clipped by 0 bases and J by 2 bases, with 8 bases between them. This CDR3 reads CASSYSVGPYEQYF. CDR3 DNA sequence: TGTGCCAGCAGTTACTCCGTGGGGCCCTACGAGCAGTACTTC.

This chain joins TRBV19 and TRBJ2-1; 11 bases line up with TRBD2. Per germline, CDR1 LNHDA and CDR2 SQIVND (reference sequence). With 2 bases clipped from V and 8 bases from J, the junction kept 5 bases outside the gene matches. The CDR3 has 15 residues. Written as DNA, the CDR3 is TGTGCCAGTAGTATAATAACTAGCGGGAGCGATGAGCAGTTCTTC. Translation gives CASSIITSGSDEQFF.

CDR3 sequence reads: CASSFRDRGNEQFF. Written as DNA, the CDR3 is TGCGCCAGCAGCTTCCGGGACAGGGGGAATGAGCAGTTCTTC. The chain employs TRBV5-1 and TRBJ2-1, with 11 bases fitting TRBD1. Per germline, CDR1 SGHRS and CDR2 YFSETQ. This CDR3 comprises 14 residues. V was pared by 2 bases and J by 7 bases, with 2 bases of the junction left unmatched.

The CDR3 DNA sequence: TGTGCCAGCAGCCCTACTACGAACGCCTACGAGCAGTACTTC. Translating it yields CASSPTTNAYEQYF. The rearrangement links TRBV11-3 to TRBJ2-7; D gene unclear. The V end was cut by 5 bases, the J end by 2 bases, with 13 bases between. This CDR3 has 14 amino acids. Germline V gene data show CDR1 as SGHNT and CDR2 as YENEEA.

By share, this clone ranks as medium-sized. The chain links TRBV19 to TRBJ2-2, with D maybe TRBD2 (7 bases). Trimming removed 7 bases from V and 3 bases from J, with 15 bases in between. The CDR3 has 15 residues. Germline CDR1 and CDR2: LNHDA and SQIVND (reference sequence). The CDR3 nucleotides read TGTGCCAGTACTGGGGAGGGGGGCTACACCGGGGAGCTGTTTTTT. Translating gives CASTGEGGYTGELFF. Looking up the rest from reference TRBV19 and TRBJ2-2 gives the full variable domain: DGGITQSPKYLFRKEGQNVTLSCEQNLNHDAMYWYRQDPGQGLRLIYYSQIVNDFQKGDIAEGYSVSREKKESFPLTVTSAQKNPTAFYLCASTGEGGYTGELFFGEGSRLTVL.

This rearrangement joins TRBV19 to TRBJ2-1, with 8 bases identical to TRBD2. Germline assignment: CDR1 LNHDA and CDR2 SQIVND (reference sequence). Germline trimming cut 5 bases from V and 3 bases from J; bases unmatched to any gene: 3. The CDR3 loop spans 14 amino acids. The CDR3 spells CASSPGGGYNEQFF. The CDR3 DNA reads TGTGCCAGTAGTCCGGGGGGGGGCTACAATGAGCAGTTCTTC. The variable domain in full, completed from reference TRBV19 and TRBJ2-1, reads DGGITQSPKYLFRKEGQNVTLSCEQNLNHDAMYWYRQDPGQGLRLIYYSQIVNDFQKGDIAEGYSVSREKKESFPLTVTSAQKNPTAFYLCASSPGGGYNEQFFGPGTRLTVL.

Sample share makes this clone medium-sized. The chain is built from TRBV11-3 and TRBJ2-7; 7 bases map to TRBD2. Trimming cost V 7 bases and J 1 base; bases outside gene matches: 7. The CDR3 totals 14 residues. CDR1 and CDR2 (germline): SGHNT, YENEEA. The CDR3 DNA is TGTGCCAGCACTAACGGGGGACTATCCTACGAGCAGTACTTC. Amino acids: CASTNGGLSYEQYF.

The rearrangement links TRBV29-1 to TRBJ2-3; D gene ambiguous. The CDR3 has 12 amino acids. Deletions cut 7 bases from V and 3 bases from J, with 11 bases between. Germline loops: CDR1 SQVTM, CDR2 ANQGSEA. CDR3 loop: CSAAPPTDTQYF. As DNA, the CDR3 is TGCAGCGCCGCCCCCCCTACAGATACGCAGTATTTT.